A single sample is the source of the 20 T cell receptor beta chains below, sequenced in a study of shared clonotypes between healthy human individuals. The table came from immunoSEQ multiplex PCR; TCRdb's copy has only in-frame clones and leaves some out. Here the sample spans about 710,000 clones, over 55% being singletons. The specimen sequenced was memory CD4+ T cells sorted from blood. Subset noted: CD45RA-negative fraction. All receptors come from a woman aged 30 to 39 in good health.

CDR3 sequence: CASAGTESSYEQYF. In nucleotides, the CDR3 is TGTGCCAGCGCCGGGACAGAGAGCTCCTACGAGCAGTACTTC. The chain carries TRBV28 and TRBJ2-7; 7 bases match TRBD1. V lost 8 bases, J lost 0 bases, and 7 bases stayed unmatched. In germline, CDR1 is MDHEN, CDR2 SYDVKM. This CDR3 is built from 14 residues.

This clone was picked up one time. CDR3 DNA sequence: TGTGCCAGCAGCCCCACCCAGGGGAGCCACACTGAAGCTTTCTTT. This encodes CASSPTQGSHTEAFF. This chain uses TRBV5-4 with TRBJ1-1; the D gene is possibly TRBD1 (6 bases). Trimming shortened V by 4 bases and J by 3 bases, and 16 bases separated the two germline ends. CDR3 length: 15 residues. The germline gives CDR1 SGHNT, CDR2 YYREEE (reference sequence).

A few counts support this clone. The chain's CDR3 is CASSGAGGASEAFF. DNA for the CDR3: TGTGCCAGCTCTGGGGCAGGGGGCGCTTCTGAAGCTTTCTTT. The chain is built from TRBV28 and TRBJ1-1; 8 nucleotides match TRBD1. Germline V gene sequence: CDR1 MDHEN, CDR2 SYDVKM. This CDR3 has 14 residues. Losses at the gene ends were 8 bases for V and 6 bases for J; bases not matched to a gene: 11. Full variable domain (remainder filled in from reference TRBV28 and TRBJ1-1): DVKVTQSSRYLVKRTGEKVFLECVQDMDHENMFWYRQDPGLGLRLIYFSYDVKMKEKGDIPEGYSVSREKKERFSLILESASTNQTSMYLCASSGAGGASEAFFGQGTRLTVV.

Comment on this clone: Other DNA sequences in the sample encode the same CDR3. The rearrangement uses TRBV5-1 and TRBJ2-1; D call uncertain. V lost 0 bases, J lost 1 base, and 8 bases lay in between. Per the germline V gene, CDR1 is SGHRS and CDR2 is YFSETQ. There are 15 residues in the CDR3. The CDR3 nucleotides are TGCGCCAGCAGCTTGGACACGGCTTCCTACAATGAGCAGTTCTTC. Translating gives CASSLDTASYNEQFF.

The gene calls are TRBV7-9 and TRBJ2-7, with D possibly matching TRBD1 (5 bases). The CDR3 has 13 amino acids. Trimming left V 3 bases short and J 6 bases short, with 12 bases between. Germline CDR1 is SEHNR and CDR2 is FQNEAQ (reference sequence). The CDR3 nucleotides are TGTGCCAGCAGCTTTAGTCAGGGCTCCGAGCAGTACTTC. Protein: CASSFSQGSEQYF. Variable domain in full (rest from reference TRBV7-9 and TRBJ2-7): DTGVSQNPRHKITKRGQNVTFRCDPISEHNRLYWYRQTLGQGPEFLTYFQNEAQLEKSRLLSDRFSAERPKGSFSTLEIQRTEQGDSAMYLCASSFSQGSEQYFGPGTRLTVT.

This clone was seen only a few times. J is TRBJ1-2 and V is TRBV2; no definite D call. V dropped 6 bases and J dropped 7 bases, with 12 bases sitting between them. The CDR3 is made up of 12 amino acids. CDR1 and CDR2 from the germline V gene are SNHLY and FYNNEI. CDR3 sequence reads: CASRTNVFGYTF. The CDR3 DNA follows: TGTGCCAGCAGAACTAATGTGTTTGGCTACACCTTC. Together with reference TRBV2 and TRBJ1-2, the CDR3 gives the full variable domain: EPEVTQTPSHQVTQMGQEVILRCVPISNHLYFYWYRQILGQKVEFLVSFYNNEISEKSEIFDDQFSVERPDGSNFTLKIRSTKLEDSAMYFCASRTNVFGYTFGSGTRLTVV.

This rearrangement joins TRBV14 to TRBJ1-2, with D tentatively TRBD1 (6 bases). Germline CDR1 is SGHDN and CDR2 is FVKESK. The CDR3 runs to 15 residues. V lost 4 bases, J lost 4 bases, and 16 bases lay in between. CDR3 DNA: TGTGCCAGCAGCCGAGGGGGGGCGCGTATCTATGGCTACACCTTC. It codes for CASSRGGARIYGYTF.

The rearrangement links TRBV29-1 to TRBJ2-7; D might be TRBD1 (5 bases). The V end lost 2 bases, the J end lost 3 bases, and 17 bases lay between the germline ends. This CDR3 contains 15 residues. CDR1 and CDR2 from the germline V gene are SQVTM and ANQGSEA. CDR3 sequence: CSVEHGGARDYEQYF. The CDR3, as DNA: TGCAGCGTTGAACACGGTGGGGCTAGGGACTACGAGCAGTACTTC.

The genes are TRBV6-5 and TRBJ1-3; D is unresolved. Germline CDR1 and CDR2: MNHEY and SVGAGI. The CDR3 has 14 residues. V shed 1 base and J shed 0 bases, with 4 bases lying between them. The CDR3 region is CASSYYSSGNTIYF. In nucleotides, the CDR3 is TGTGCCAGCAGTTACTACAGCTCTGGAAACACCATATATTTT.

CDR3 protein: CASSPQPPGGETQYF. The CDR3 region has the DNA TGTGCCAGCTCACCACAACCACCGGGCGGGGAGACCCAGTACTTC. The genes are TRBV18 and TRBJ2-5; D is possibly TRBD2 (5 bases). V was clipped by 1 base and J by 5 bases, with 14 bases between them. CDR3 length: 15 residues. Germline CDR1 KGHSH, CDR2 LQKENI.

This clone showed up just once. CDR3 DNA sequence: TGTGCCAGTGGGGGGAGATACAATGAGCAGTTCTTC. Its translation is CASGGRYNEQFF. The J gene is TRBJ2-1, the V gene TRBV11-2, with D possibly TRBD2 on 6 matching bases. V lost 9 bases and J 4 bases, leaving 10 bases between the germline ends. The CDR3 sequence is 12 residues long. Per the germline V gene, CDR1 is SGHAT and CDR2 is FQNNGV.

The chain joins TRBV18 to TRBJ1-5, with a weak D call TRBD1 (6 bases). CDR1 is KGHSH, CDR2 LQKENI, per germline. Deletions cut 4 bases from V and 4 bases from J, with 11 bases between. This CDR3 is built from 14 residues. The CDR3 protein is CASSLRTENQPQHF. CDR3 bases: TGTGCCAGCTCACTAAGGACAGAAAATCAGCCCCAGCATTTT.

The chain is built from TRBV6-6 and TRBJ1-2; 8 positions match TRBD1. V trimming: 6 bases; J trimming: 7 bases; junction bases outside the gene matches: 10. The CDR3 has 14 amino acids. Looked up from germline, CDR1 is MNHNY and CDR2 is SVGAGI (reference sequence). CDR3 sequence: CASRPPGTGFGYTF. The CDR3 nucleotides are TGTGCCAGCAGACCCCCCGGGACAGGCTTTGGCTACACCTTC.

The genes are TRBV19 and TRBJ2-3, with D perhaps TRBD2 (5 bases). The CDR3 totals 16 residues. Germline V CDR1 and CDR2: LNHDA, SQIVND (reference sequence). Trimming took off 4 bases at V and 1 base at J, with 15 bases between the two ends. CDR3 coding DNA: TGTGCCAGTAGTAGCCAACTAGGCATGGGCACAGATACGCAGTATTTT. This sequence encodes CASSSQLGMGTDTQYF. Supplemented by reference TRBV19 and TRBJ2-3, the full variable domain reads DGGITQSPKYLFRKEGQNVTLSCEQNLNHDAMYWYRQDPGQGLRLIYYSQIVNDFQKGDIAEGYSVSREKKESFPLTVTSAQKNPTAFYLCASSSQLGMGTDTQYFGPGTRLTVL.

The table lists this clone with a few counts. Germline is not matched at one junction end, which may reflect a read error. The rearrangement joins TRBV2 to TRBJ2-5; possibly TRBD1 for D (5 bases). The CDR3 runs to 15 residues. CDR1 and CDR2 from the germline V gene are SNHLY and FYNNEI. The CDR3 nucleotides read TGTGCCAGCAGAGAAGATAAGGGGATAGGAGATACCCAGTACTTC. This gives the protein CASREDKGIGDTQYF.

This rearrangement joins TRBV6-6 to TRBJ1-5; weak D call: TRBD1 (5 bases). The CDR3 spans 15 residues. Trimming left V 7 bases short and J 0 bases short, with 13 bases between. Germline lookup yields CDR1 MNHNY and CDR2 SVGAGI (reference sequence). CDR3 amino acids: CASKRDPTSNQPQHF. Here the CDR3 DNA reads TGTGCCAGCAAAAGGGACCCCACTAGCAATCAGCCCCAGCATTTT.

This clone was observed a handful of times. The junction shows a germline mismatch at one end, possibly a read error. The J gene is TRBJ2-5, the V gene TRBV25-1; D gene unclear. The CDR3 sequence is 11 residues long. CDR1 is MGHDK, CDR2 SYGVNS, per germline. CDR3 residues: CASSDHRAENF. As DNA, the CDR3 is TGTGCCAGCAGTGATCACCGGGCGGAAAACTTC.

This clone occurred once. The chain joins TRBV7-9 to TRBJ2-1, with TRBD2 matching over 11 bases. This CDR3 contains 15 residues. CDR1 SEHNR and CDR2 FQNEAQ come from the germline V gene (reference sequence). V shed 5 bases and J 6 bases; nucleotides not matched to a gene: 6. CDR3 protein: CASSPGTSGLNEQFF. In nucleotides, the CDR3 is TGTGCCAGCAGCCCCGGGACTAGCGGACTCAATGAGCAGTTCTTC.

The chain joins TRBV2 to TRBJ1-2; the D gene is possibly TRBD1 (5 bases). The CDR3 runs to 13 residues. Trimming shortened V by 8 bases and J by 0 bases, and 10 bases separated the two germline ends. Germline V gene sequence: CDR1 SNHLY, CDR2 FYNNEI. The CDR3 spells CASGAGTNYGYTF. Here the CDR3 DNA reads TGTGCCAGCGGGGCAGGGACTAACTATGGCTACACCTTC. Looking up the rest from reference TRBV2 and TRBJ1-2 gives the full variable domain: EPEVTQTPSHQVTQMGQEVILRCVPISNHLYFYWYRQILGQKVEFLVSFYNNEISEKSEIFDDQFSVERPDGSNFTLKIRSTKLEDSAMYFCASGAGTNYGYTFGSGTRLTVV.

In its sample, this clone was seen a few times. J is TRBJ2-7 and V is TRBV7-9; the D is unclear. There are 12 residues in the CDR3. The V end lost 1 base, the J end lost 12 bases, and 13 bases lay between the germline ends. Germline V gene sequence: CDR1 SEHNR, CDR2 FQNEAQ (reference sequence). The CDR3, as DNA: TGTGCCAGCAGCTTAGAGTCAGGCTGGTCGTACTTC. Translated: CASSLESGWSYF.